What follows are 25 T cell receptor beta chains derived from one specimen sequenced in a study of cytotoxic CD8 clonotypes in ibrutinib-treated CLL. The table came from immunoSEQ multiplex PCR; TCRdb's copy has only in-frame clones and leaves some out. The table has fewer than 300,000 clones, about 72% seen once. The material was PBMCs, obtained at disease progression, from a patient treated with ibrutinib. The receptors were sampled from a human donor with chronic lymphocytic leukemia.

The chain joins TRBV28 to TRBJ1-1; tentative D call: TRBD1 (6 bases). In germline, CDR1 is MDHEN, CDR2 SYDVKM. The CDR3 runs to 14 residues. With 3 bases removed from V and 10 bases from J, the gap between germline ends came to 18 bases. The CDR3 reads CASSFTTGVVTAFF. For the CDR3, the DNA is TGTGCCAGCAGTTTCACGACAGGCGTAGTAACAGCTTTCTTT.

The chain recombines TRBV19 with TRBJ2-2; a weak D match, TRBD2 (5 bases). With 6 bases removed from V and 0 bases from J, the gap between germline ends came to 11 bases. Germline CDR1 LNHDA, CDR2 SQIVND (reference sequence). This CDR3 has 15 amino acids. The CDR3 DNA reads as TGTGCCAGTAGCTACGGACTGGCGAACACCGGGGAGCTGTTTTTT. This codes for CASSYGLANTGELFF.

The genes are TRBV28 and TRBJ2-4; the D call may be TRBD1 or TRBD2 (5 bases each). CDR1 is MDHEN, CDR2 SYDVKM, per germline. The CDR3 runs to 17 residues. The V and J ends lost 4 bases and 5 bases respectively, with 21 bases between them. The CDR3: CASSSPPGLVPQNIQYF. The CDR3 DNA follows: TGTGCCAGCAGTTCCCCTCCGGGGCTCGTACCCCAAAACATTCAGTACTTC. The entire variable domain, with the rest obtained from reference TRBV28 and TRBJ2-4, is as follows: DVKVTQSSRYLVKRTGEKVFLECVQDMDHENMFWYRQDPGLGLRLIYFSYDVKMKEKGDIPEGYSVSREKKERFSLILESASTNQTSMYLCASSSPPGLVPQNIQYFGAGTRLSVL.

The rearrangement joins TRBV5-6 to TRBJ1-5, with D possibly being TRBD1 (5 bases). The V end lost 4 bases, the J end lost 5 bases, and 13 bases lay between the germline ends. Germline V gene data show CDR1 as SGHDT and CDR2 as YYEEEE. This CDR3 has 14 residues. The CDR3 region has the DNA TGTGCCAGCAGCCTGGGGACCAGGGATCAGCCCCAGCATTTT. It specifies CASSLGTRDQPQHF.

The J gene is TRBJ2-1, the V gene TRBV9; either TRBD1 or TRBD2 may fit D (5 bases each). The CDR3 is 14 residues long. The germline V gene has CDR1 SGDLS and CDR2 YYNGEE. The V gene lost 0 bases and the J gene lost 7 bases, with 11 bases spanning the gap. Written as DNA, the CDR3 is TGTGCCAGCAGCGTAGGGGGCGGGCAGAATGAGCAGTTCTTC. Protein product: CASSVGGGQNEQFF.

The CDR3 region has the DNA TGTGCCAGCAGTCAAAGGACGAGGGCGGGCAATGAGCAGTTCTTC. It codes for CASSQRTRAGNEQFF. The V and J genes are TRBV28 and TRBJ2-1; possibly TRBD2 for D (5 bases). With 5 bases removed from V and 6 bases from J, the gap between germline ends came to 17 bases. The CDR3 loop spans 15 amino acids. Per the germline V gene, CDR1 is MDHEN and CDR2 is SYDVKM.

The chain joins TRBV11-2 to TRBJ1-2; D gene ambiguous. The germline V gene encodes CDR1 SGHAT and CDR2 FQNNGV. The CDR3 covers 11 residues. Between the trimmed V and J ends, which lost 2 bases and 11 bases, there was a span of 9 bases. CDR3 amino acids: CASSLNMVYTF. The DNA of the CDR3 is TGTGCCAGCAGCTTAAACATGGTTTACACCTTC.

This rearrangement joins TRBV7-2 to TRBJ2-1, with D possibly being TRBD2 (6 bases). Germline V gene lookup returns CDR1 SGHTA and CDR2 FQGNSA. The CDR3 covers 16 residues. Trimming shortened V by 1 base and J by 0 bases, and 10 bases separated the two germline ends. CDR3 nucleotides: TGTGCCAGCAGCTTAGAGGGACTCAGCTCCTACAATGAGCAGTTCTTC. It yields the protein CASSLEGLSSYNEQFF.

The chain combines TRBV2 with TRBJ1-1; the D is unclear. The CDR3 is 13 amino acids. Trimming removed 5 bases from V and 0 bases from J, with 7 bases in between. Germline V gene data show CDR1 as SNHLY and CDR2 as FYNNEI. CDR3 DNA sequence: TGTGCCAGCAGTAACAGCCTGAACACTGAAGCTTTCTTT. It is translated as CASSNSLNTEAFF.

The CDR3 DNA follows: TGTGCCAGCAGCTTAGAGGGTCGGCAGACCCAGTACTTC. This translates into CASSLEGRQTQYF. This chain uses TRBV27 with TRBJ2-5; D may be TRBD2 (5 bases). CDR1 MNHEY and CDR2 SMNVEV come from the germline V gene (reference sequence). This CDR3 has 13 amino acids. The V gene lost 6 bases and the J gene lost 6 bases, with 14 bases spanning the gap.

J is TRBJ2-1 and V is TRBV2; tentative D call: TRBD2 (6 bases). V gave up 4 bases and J gave up 2 bases, with 12 bases separating them. The germline CDR1 and CDR2 sequences are SNHLY and FYNNEI. This CDR3 region has 15 residues. The CDR3 region has the DNA TGTGCCAGCAGTGGCCCTAGCGTACCCTACAATGAGCAGTTCTTC. It codes for CASSGPSVPYNEQFF.

The chain combines TRBV9 with TRBJ1-4, with D possibly matching TRBD1 (6 bases). The CDR3 loop spans 17 amino acids. Trimming took off 0 bases at V and 5 bases at J, with 17 bases between the two ends. Germline assignment: CDR1 SGDLS and CDR2 YYNGEE. The CDR3 nucleotides read TGTGCCAGCAGCGTAGCGGGAGGGGGGAGGCCCAATGAAAAACTGTTTTTT. This sequence encodes CASSVAGGGRPNEKLFF.

This clone was detected a few times. The chain joins TRBV15 to TRBJ2-1; D gene unclear. The germline V and J ends were trimmed by 8 bases and 6 bases, with 14 bases remaining between them. The CDR3 extends over 13 amino acids. CDR1 is LNHNV and CDR2 is YYDKDF in the germline V gene (reference sequence). As DNA, the CDR3 is TGTGCCACCGGCTTACGATCCATCAATGAGCAGTTCTTC. Protein: CATGLRSINEQFF. The whole variable domain, remainder taken from reference TRBV15 and TRBJ2-1, is DAMVIQNPRYQVTQFGKPVTLSCSQTLNHNVMYWYQQKSSQAPKLLFHYYDKDFNNEADTPDNFQSRRPNTSFCFLDIRSPGLGDTAMYLCATGLRSINEQFFGPGTRLTVL.

The J gene is TRBJ1-3, the V gene TRBV7-9, with D hard to call. The CDR3 spans 15 residues. With 5 bases removed from V and 0 bases from J, the gap between germline ends came to 11 bases. Germline assignment: CDR1 SEHNR and CDR2 FQNEAQ (reference sequence). CDR3 bases: TGTGCCAGCAGCCTTGACGGATTCTCTGGAAACACCATATATTTT. Protein product: CASSLDGFSGNTIYF.

The chain links TRBV5-1 to TRBJ2-2; D unclear. V lost 4 bases and J lost 0, with 4 bases in between. The CDR3 runs to 13 residues. CDR1 is SGHRS and CDR2 is YFSETQ in the germline V gene. This CDR3 reads CASSPSNTGELFF. In nucleotides, the CDR3 is TGCGCCAGCAGCCCGTCGAACACCGGGGAGCTGTTTTTT.

Points on this clone: At one end the junction does not follow the germline gene, possibly because of a read error. The chain recombines TRBV15 with TRBJ2-3; D possibly uses TRBD1 or TRBD2 (5 bases each). The CDR3 length is 12 residues. The germline V gene has CDR1 LNHNV and CDR2 YYDKDF (reference sequence). The CDR3 spells CATSRDGGNFLF. The CDR3 DNA reads TGTGCCACCAGCAGAGATGGGGGAAACTTCCTTTTT.

This clone was seen only a few times. This chain uses TRBV6-5 with TRBJ1-2; tentatively, D is TRBD1 (6 bases). Germline V gene lookup returns CDR1 MNHEY and CDR2 SVGAGI. The V and J ends lost 8 bases and 6 bases respectively, with 13 bases between them. The CDR3 totals 12 residues. The CDR3 DNA is TGTGCCAGCGGATTAGGGGGTGATGGCTACACCTTC. Translating gives CASGLGGDGYTF.

The genes are TRBV27 and TRBJ2-3; 9 bases agree with TRBD2. Germline V gene data show CDR1 as MNHEY and CDR2 as SMNVEV (reference sequence). The CDR3 is made up of 15 amino acids. J was trimmed by 5 bases and V by 4 bases; bases with no gene match: 7. The CDR3 protein is CASSSPGLARDTQYF. CDR3 bases: TGTGCCAGCAGTTCCCCGGGACTAGCCAGAGATACGCAGTATTTT.

The chain couples TRBV12-5 to TRBJ2-2; TRBD2 might be the D (7 bases). The CDR3 has 14 residues. Trimming took off 6 bases at V and 7 bases at J, with 15 bases between the two ends. The germline gives CDR1 LGHNT, CDR2 FRNRAP. In nucleotides, the CDR3 is TGTGCTAGTGGCCCTTGGGGGGGCGTCGGGGAGCTGTTTTTT. Translated: CASGPWGGVGELFF.

The rearrangement links TRBV19 to TRBJ1-5; 8 bases agree with TRBD1. Germline lookup yields CDR1 LNHDA and CDR2 SQIVND (reference sequence). The CDR3 spans 14 residues. V shed 4 bases and J 4 bases; nucleotides not matched to a gene: 3. CDR3 in DNA: TGTGCCAGTAGTAGACAGGGGACAAATCAGCCCCAGCATTTT. It yields the protein CASSRQGTNQPQHF. Filled out from reference TRBV19 and TRBJ1-5, the complete variable domain reads DGGITQSPKYLFRKEGQNVTLSCEQNLNHDAMYWYRQDPGQGLRLIYYSQIVNDFQKGDIAEGYSVSREKKESFPLTVTSAQKNPTAFYLCASSRQGTNQPQHFGDGTRLSIL.

The V gene is TRBV6-6, the J gene TRBJ2-5; D may be TRBD2 (6 bases). This CDR3 spans 16 amino acids. Trimming took 11 bases from V and 4 from J, leaving 26 bases between them. Germline V gene sequence: CDR1 MNHNY, CDR2 SVGAGI (reference sequence). The CDR3 region has the DNA TGTGCCGGCTCTCGCGCGGGGACTTTAGTTGGAGAGACCCAGTACTTC. Translating it yields CAGSRAGTLVGETQYF.

This chain links TRBV11-2 with TRBJ1-1; no firm D call. V lost 1 base and J lost 6, with 9 bases in between. The CDR3 is 13 amino acids. Germline V gene sequence: CDR1 SGHAT, CDR2 FQNNGV. CDR3 sequence reads: CASSLGRPPEAFF. The CDR3 DNA is TGTGCCAGCAGCTTAGGACGCCCCCCTGAAGCTTTCTTT.

The chain employs TRBV9 and TRBJ1-1; D is perhaps TRBD1 (5 bases). The germline gives CDR1 SGDLS, CDR2 YYNGEE. The CDR3 contains 15 residues. V gave up 0 bases and J gave up 4 bases, with 13 bases separating them. The CDR3 is CASSVEGAGFTEAFF. The CDR3 coding sequence is TGTGCCAGCAGCGTAGAAGGGGCAGGGTTCACTGAAGCTTTCTTT.

The rearrangement uses TRBV7-3 and TRBJ1-2, with 11 bases that match TRBD1. The trim removed 6 bases at V and 6 bases at J, leaving 6 bases unmatched. The CDR3 runs to 14 residues. Germline assignment: CDR1 SGHTA and CDR2 FQGTGA. In DNA form, the CDR3 reads TGTGCCAGCAGTCCCGGACAGGGGGCGGATGGCTACACCTTC. Encoded protein: CASSPGQGADGYTF.

The gene calls are TRBV6-4 and TRBJ2-1, with 8 bases identical to TRBD2. The CDR3 runs 15 residues. CDR1 and CDR2 (germline): MRHNA, SNTAGT. Trimming cost V 5 bases and J 6 bases; bases outside gene matches: 9. CDR3 loop: CASSSSPGTSNEQFF. The CDR3 bases are TGTGCCAGCAGTTCATCCCCCGGGACTAGCAATGAGCAGTTCTTC.